A selection of T cell receptor beta chains follows, all from one sample in a study of blood T cell repertoires in COVID-19. The method was immunoSEQ multiplex PCR; TCRdb's version includes in-frame clones alone and lacks a portion of them. This sample has under 200,000 clones, with around 90% found just once. Sequencing input: peripheral blood. The receptors originated from a man in his 60s with active or convalescent COVID-19. Each CDR3 is given with its conserved first and last residue. The order of the fields is clone size, D gene, J gene, V gene, CDR3 DNA, CDR3 protein. The D gene is left open where the match is weak. Clone sizes are given selectively: once, few, many, or a class where the clone is expanded.

clone size: -; D gene: TRBD2; J gene: TRBJ2-2; V gene: TRBV27; CDR3 DNA: TGTGCCAGCAGTTCAAACCCCCCGGGGAGGGCAGTGTCCGGGGAGCTGTTTTTT; CDR3 protein: CASSSNPPGRAVSGELFF
clone size: -; D gene: -; J gene: TRBJ2-2; V gene: TRBV7-3; CDR3 DNA: TGTGCCAGCAGCCCCGACAGGCACACCGGGGAGCTGTTTTTT; CDR3 protein: CASSPDRHTGELFF
clone size: -; D gene: TRBD1; J gene: TRBJ1-5; V gene: TRBV2; CDR3 DNA: TGTGCCAGCAGGTCCCCTGGGACAGGGAGTCAGCATTTT; CDR3 protein: CASRSPGTGSQHF
clone size: -; D gene: TRBD2; J gene: TRBJ2-1; V gene: TRBV4-1; CDR3 DNA: TGCGCCAGCAGCCGAGGACTAGCGGGCTCCTACAATGAGCAGTTCTTC; CDR3 protein: CASSRGLAGSYNEQFF
clone size: -; D gene: -; J gene: TRBJ1-6; V gene: TRBV5-1; CDR3 DNA: TGCGCCAGCAGCTTGGGGGCAGGGGATAATTCACCCCTCCACTTT; CDR3 protein: CASSLGAGDNSPLHF
clone size: -; D gene: TRBD1; J gene: TRBJ1-6; V gene: TRBV19; CDR3 DNA: TGTGCCAGTAGTGAACAGGGGCGGTCCAATTCACCCCTCCACTTT; CDR3 protein: CASSEQGRSNSPLHF
clone size: once; D gene: TRBD2; J gene: TRBJ2-3; V gene: TRBV9; CDR3 DNA: TGTGCCAGCAGCGTAGCGGGGGGAGCTCCAGATACGCAGTATTTT; CDR3 protein: CASSVAGGAPDTQYF
clone size: -; D gene: TRBD2; J gene: TRBJ2-3; V gene: TRBV2; CDR3 DNA: TGTGCCAGCAGTCCTGGGACTAGCGTCACAGATACGCAGTATTTT; CDR3 protein: CASSPGTSVTDTQYF
clone size: -; D gene: -; J gene: TRBJ2-7; V gene: TRBV7-9; CDR3 DNA: TGTGCCAGCAGCTTGATCGCAGGGGCCCTCGAGCAGTACTTC; CDR3 protein: CASSLIAGALEQYF
clone size: -; D gene: TRBD2; J gene: TRBJ2-3; V gene: TRBV9; CDR3 DNA: TGTGCCAGCAGCCCGGGGGGGCTCTTTAGCACAGATACGCAGTATTTT; CDR3 protein: CASSPGGLFSTDTQYF
clone size: -; D gene: TRBD2; J gene: TRBJ2-3; V gene: TRBV2; CDR3 DNA: TGTGCCAGCAGCTCAGGACTAGCGGGGGCCGCAGATACGCAGTATTTT; CDR3 protein: CASSSGLAGAADTQYF
clone size: -; D gene: -; J gene: TRBJ1-2; V gene: TRBV6-5; CDR3 DNA: TGTGCCAGCAGAACGGCAGGAATCTATGGCTACACCTTC; CDR3 protein: CASRTAGIYGYTF
clone size: -; D gene: -; J gene: TRBJ2-5; V gene: TRBV5-1; CDR3 DNA: TGCGCCAGCAGCTTGGGGCTCGCGGCACTACCCCAGTACTTC; CDR3 protein: CASSLGLAALPQYF
clone size: -; D gene: -; J gene: TRBJ1-6; V gene: TRBV5-6; CDR3 DNA: TGTGCCAGCAGCTTGGGGGGCAGCCATAATTCACCCCTCCACTTT; CDR3 protein: CASSLGGSHNSPLHF
clone size: -; D gene: TRBD1; J gene: TRBJ2-7; V gene: TRBV7-9; CDR3 DNA: TGTGCCAGCAGCCTAACAGGGGACGAGCAGTACTTC; CDR3 protein: CASSLTGDEQYF
clone size: few; D gene: TRBD1; J gene: TRBJ1-3; V gene: TRBV7-9; CDR3 DNA: TGTGCCAGCAGCTCACAGGGGGGAAACACCATATATTTT; CDR3 protein: CASSSQGGNTIYF
clone size: -; D gene: TRBD2; J gene: TRBJ2-2; V gene: TRBV9; CDR3 DNA: TGTGCCAGCAGCGCGAGCGGGGGTCGCGGGACCGGGGAGCTGTTTTTT; CDR3 protein: CASSASGGRGTGELFF
clone size: -; D gene: -; J gene: TRBJ1-3; V gene: TRBV5-4; CDR3 DNA: TGTGCCAGCAGCCCAGCCCAGGGCACCATATATTTT; CDR3 protein: CASSPAQGTIYF
clone size: -; D gene: TRBD1; J gene: TRBJ2-2; V gene: TRBV5-1; CDR3 DNA: TGCGCCAGCAGCTCCGGACAGGTGAACACCGGGGAGCTGTTTTTT; CDR3 protein: CASSSGQVNTGELFF
clone size: -; D gene: -; J gene: TRBJ1-1; V gene: TRBV2; CDR3 DNA: TGTGCCAGCAGTGAGGAGGGAAGGGCCACTGAAGCTTTCTTT; CDR3 protein: CASSEEGRATEAFF
clone size: -; D gene: -; J gene: TRBJ2-5; V gene: TRBV2; CDR3 DNA: TGTGCCAGCAGTGGGGGCTGGCAAGAGACCCAGTACTTC; CDR3 protein: CASSGGWQETQYF
clone size: -; D gene: TRBD1; J gene: TRBJ2-6; V gene: TRBV7-6; CDR3 DNA: TGTGCCAGCAGCTTAGAGGCAGGGGGTGCTGGGGCCAACGTCCTGACTTTC; CDR3 protein: CASSLEAGGAGANVLTF
clone size: -; D gene: TRBD1; J gene: TRBJ2-6; V gene: TRBV19; CDR3 DNA: TGTGCCAGTAGTTCGGGACAGGGATTGTCTGGGGCCAACGTCCTGACTTTC; CDR3 protein: CASSSGQGLSGANVLTF
clone size: -; D gene: TRBD1; J gene: TRBJ1-1; V gene: TRBV10-3; CDR3 DNA: TGTGCCATCAGGAGACAGGGGGCGGGCACTGAAGCTTTCTTT; CDR3 protein: CAIRRQGAGTEAFF
clone size: -; D gene: -; J gene: TRBJ1-2; V gene: TRBV15; CDR3 DNA: TGTGCCACCAGCAGAGATAGTTTTGGCTACACCTTC; CDR3 protein: CATSRDSFGYTF
clone size: -; D gene: -; J gene: TRBJ2-1; V gene: TRBV5-1; CDR3 DNA: TGCGCCAGCACCCCTGTGGGGGGCTCCTACAATGAGCAGTTCTTC; CDR3 protein: CASTPVGGSYNEQFF
clone size: -; D gene: -; J gene: TRBJ1-1; V gene: TRBV7-9; CDR3 DNA: TGTGCCAGCAGCTCCGGACAGAACACTGAAGCTTTCTTT; CDR3 protein: CASSSGQNTEAFF
clone size: -; D gene: -; J gene: TRBJ2-3; V gene: TRBV9; CDR3 DNA: TGTGCCAGCAGCCCGGGGGGCTTTAGCACAGATACGCAGTATTTT; CDR3 protein: CASSPGGFSTDTQYF
clone size: -; D gene: -; J gene: TRBJ2-7; V gene: TRBV15; CDR3 DNA: TGTGCCACCAGCAGAGATCACGGACAGACCTACGAGCAGTACTTC; CDR3 protein: CATSRDHGQTYEQYF
clone size: -; D gene: TRBD1; J gene: TRBJ2-1; V gene: TRBV5-1; CDR3 DNA: TGCGCCAGCAGCTTGGGGGACAGGAACAATGAGCAGTTCTTC; CDR3 protein: CASSLGDRNNEQFF
clone size: -; D gene: TRBD1; J gene: TRBJ1-2; V gene: TRBV5-5; CDR3 DNA: TGTGCCAGCAGCTCCAGGACAGGATCTAACTATGGCTACACCTTC; CDR3 protein: CASSSRTGSNYGYTF
clone size: -; D gene: -; J gene: TRBJ1-2; V gene: TRBV3-1/TRBV3-2; CDR3 DNA: TGTGCCAGCAGCCAATATCGGGGGTATGGCTACACCTTC; CDR3 protein: CASSQYRGYGYTF
clone size: -; D gene: TRBD1; J gene: TRBJ1-5; V gene: TRBV6-5; CDR3 DNA: TGTGCCAGCAGTCCAGGGGGCGGGTATCAGCCCCAGCATTTT; CDR3 protein: CASSPGGGYQPQHF
clone size: -; D gene: TRBD2; J gene: TRBJ2-5; V gene: TRBV9; CDR3 DNA: TGTGCCAGCAGCGTAGCCCCAGCGGGGGGGCAGTACCAAGAGACCCAGTACTTC; CDR3 protein: CASSVAPAGGQYQETQYF
clone size: -; D gene: -; J gene: TRBJ1-5; V gene: TRBV19; CDR3 DNA: TGTGCCAGTACGAGTCAGGGTTTTTGGGATCAGCCCCAGCATTTT; CDR3 protein: CASTSQGFWDQPQHF
clone size: -; D gene: -; J gene: TRBJ2-7; V gene: TRBV2; CDR3 DNA: TGTGCCAGCAGGCTGGACAATTACGAGCAGTACTTC; CDR3 protein: CASRLDNYEQYF
clone size: -; D gene: -; J gene: TRBJ1-1; V gene: TRBV29-1; CDR3 DNA: TGCAGCGTTGGCAGGGGAAACACTGAAGCTTTCTTT; CDR3 protein: CSVGRGNTEAFF
clone size: -; D gene: -; J gene: TRBJ1-6; V gene: TRBV6-5; CDR3 DNA: TGTGCCAGCTTGGCCGGGTCGCAGACTTCACCCCTCCACTTT; CDR3 protein: CASLAGSQTSPLHF
clone size: -; D gene: -; J gene: TRBJ1-1; V gene: TRBV6-1; CDR3 DNA: TGTGCCAGCAGTGAATTTGGGCGAGGGGGTGCTTTCTTT; CDR3 protein: CASSEFGRGGAFF
clone size: -; D gene: -; J gene: TRBJ2-5; V gene: TRBV23-1; CDR3 DNA: TGCGCCAGCAGCCACCCAAGGGGCCATGTCCTGGAGACCCAGTACTTC; CDR3 protein: CASSHPRGHVLETQYF
clone size: -; D gene: TRBD1; J gene: TRBJ1-5; V gene: TRBV6-5; CDR3 DNA: TGTGCCAGCAGGCAGGGGGTTCAGCCCCAGCATTTT; CDR3 protein: CASRQGVQPQHF
clone size: -; D gene: -; J gene: TRBJ2-1; V gene: TRBV6-1; CDR3 DNA: TGTGCCAGCAGTGAACTTAACAGTTACTCCTACAATGAGCAGTTCTTC; CDR3 protein: CASSELNSYSYNEQFF
clone size: -; D gene: -; J gene: TRBJ2-3; V gene: TRBV12-3/TRBV12-4; CDR3 DNA: TGTGCCAGCAATCTGGCTAGCACAGATACGCAGTATTTT; CDR3 protein: CASNLASTDTQYF
clone size: once; D gene: TRBD2; J gene: TRBJ2-1; V gene: TRBV20-1; CDR3 DNA: TGCAGTGCTAGTCGAGCGGGGGCCAACAATGAGCAGTTCTTC; CDR3 protein: CSASRAGANNEQFF
clone size: -; D gene: TRBD1; J gene: TRBJ1-6; V gene: TRBV19; CDR3 DNA: TGTGCCAGTAGGTCCGACAGGGGGCATTCACCCCTCCACTTT; CDR3 protein: CASRSDRGHSPLHF
clone size: -; D gene: TRBD1; J gene: TRBJ1-4; V gene: TRBV25-1; CDR3 DNA: TGTGCCAGCAGTGAAGGCGGGACAGGGGTGGAAAAACTGTTTTTT; CDR3 protein: CASSEGGTGVEKLFF
clone size: -; D gene: -; J gene: TRBJ1-4; V gene: TRBV5-6; CDR3 DNA: TGTGCCAGCAGCTTGGGACGGAGCTACAATGAAAAACTGTTTTTT; CDR3 protein: CASSLGRSYNEKLFF
clone size: -; D gene: -; J gene: TRBJ1-2; V gene: TRBV4-1; CDR3 DNA: TGCGCCAGCAGCCGCCTGACAGGTCCTTTAAGCGGCTACACCTTC; CDR3 protein: CASSRLTGPLSGYTF
clone size: -; D gene: TRBD1; J gene: TRBJ1-4; V gene: TRBV6-5; CDR3 DNA: TGTGCCAGCAGTTACCGGGACAGGGAAAAACTGTTTTTT; CDR3 protein: CASSYRDREKLFF
clone size: -; D gene: -; J gene: TRBJ2-6; V gene: TRBV5-4; CDR3 DNA: TGTGCCAGCAGCTCTACAGGGTACGGGGCCAACGTCCTGACTTTC; CDR3 protein: CASSSTGYGANVLTF